Listed here is a single T cell receptor (beta chain). Adults between roughly 18 and 95 years of age took part from 24 US areas. Participants' own reports of clinical history determined their cohort assignment. The data were taken from a study of blood T cell repertoires in COVID-19. At the level of the study: Sites across the United States, Italy and Spain contributed samples from acute and convalescent COVID-19. The analysed material was cDNA or gDNA that came from T cells, B-cell-depleted T cells, or PBMCs.

Profiled with immunoSEQ multiplex PCR; TCRdb holds only in-frame clones, not every one. Of about 280,000 clones listed, around nine tenths are singletons. Source material: PBMCs or T cells enriched from blood (not recorded which). The origin of this receptor is a woman aged 40 to 50 who had recovered from COVID-19.

CDR3 protein: CASSNRSRNNEQFF. The CDR3 nucleotides are TGTGCCAGCAGCAACCGTAGCAGAAACAATGAGCAGTTCTTC. The chain employs TRBV11-2 and TRBJ2-1; D gene unclear. V lost 5 bases, J lost 5 bases, and 13 bases lay in between. This CDR3 comprises 14 residues. Germline-derived CDR1 and CDR2 are SGHAT and FQNNGV.